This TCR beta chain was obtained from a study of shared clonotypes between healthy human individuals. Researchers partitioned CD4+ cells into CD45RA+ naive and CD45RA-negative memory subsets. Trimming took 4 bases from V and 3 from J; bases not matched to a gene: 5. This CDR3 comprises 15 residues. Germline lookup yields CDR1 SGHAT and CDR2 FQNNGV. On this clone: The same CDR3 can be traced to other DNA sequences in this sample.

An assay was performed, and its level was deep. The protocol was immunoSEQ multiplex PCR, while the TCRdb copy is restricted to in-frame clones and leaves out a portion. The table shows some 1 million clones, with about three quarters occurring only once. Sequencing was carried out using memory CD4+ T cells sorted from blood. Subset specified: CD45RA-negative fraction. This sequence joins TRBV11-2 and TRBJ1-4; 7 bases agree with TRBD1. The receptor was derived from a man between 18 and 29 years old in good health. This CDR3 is CASSSQGRANEKLFF. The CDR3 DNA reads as TGTGCCAGCAGCTCACAGGGGAGGGCTAATGAAAAACTGTTTTTT.